The present TCR beta chain was sequenced within a study of blood T cell repertoires in COVID-19 (dated by TCRdb to between 2020 and 2021). Regarding the complete study: The collaborator samples originated in the United States, Italy and Spain and spanned the acute and convalescent phases of COVID-19. The material from the prospective study consisted of cDNA or gDNA derived from T cells, B-cell-depleted T cells, or PBMCs. Subjects who had been exposed to COVID-19, were actively infected with it, or had recovered from it provided the deeply sampled blood TCRbeta repertoires that made up the dataset. The repertoires were made available in a free public database intended to serve as a resource for research on the immune response to SARS-CoV-2. The samples were drawn from the first 160 participants of the ongoing ImmuneRACE study and from some 1,300 subjects provided by 6 global collaborators. The sample metadata nearly always contained a de-identified subject ID, COVID-19 status, age in years and sex. Where available, HLA class I and class II types were taken from metadata supplied by the sample provider and were not determined by assay-based typing.

The paper's findings and limits, for the study overall: The amount of clinical and demographic metadata varied by source and participant and was provided uncurated.

Regarding this clone: There is no known antigen for this receptor. No base qualities exist here, and no much larger clone lies one base off it.

TCRbeta CDR3 regions were amplified from genomic DNA by means of the immunoSEQ Assay, a bias-controlled multiplex PCR. On the study's bioinformatics: Nucleated cell counts per sample were estimated from amplification of reference gene primers within the assay. To quantify the absolute abundance of each unique TCRbeta CDR3 rearrangement, sequence reads were collapsed and filtered. For each sample, productive Simpson clonality was calculated as the square root of Simpson's diversity index across productive rearrangements. TCRdb holds this immuneACCESS table with in-frame rearrangements only. Some clones are missing; in checked studies, unresolved V genes explain under half, and the rest has no known cause. V, J and clone size are those of that table, while D and trimming were read from the DNA. The sample has 80,000 to 100,000 clones on record, 81% of them singletons. The top ten hold about 4.3% of the sample.

The germline V gene (reference sequence) provides CDR1 GTSNPN and CDR2 SVGIG. There are 14 amino acids in the CDR3, from cysteine to phenylalanine inclusive. This entry keeps only the CDR3 DNA: 42 bases, framed from base 1. Relative to germline, V is 1 base shorter and J is 2 bases shorter, with 10 bases between their ends. Collaborating institutions collected whole blood in K2EDTA tubes following their own protocols. For TCRbeta analysis, collaborators shipped samples in one of three forms: frozen whole blood, isolated PBMCs, or DNA extracted from either of those sample types. Sequencing input: peripheral blood. This TCR was sampled from a man aged 60 to 69 with acute or convalescent COVID-19. Here the chain combines TRBV30 and TRBJ2-3, with the D gene call left open. CDR3 reads: CAWSGRRVTDTQYF. The DNA is TGTGCCTGGAGTGGTCGCCGGGTCACAGATACGCAGTATTTT.